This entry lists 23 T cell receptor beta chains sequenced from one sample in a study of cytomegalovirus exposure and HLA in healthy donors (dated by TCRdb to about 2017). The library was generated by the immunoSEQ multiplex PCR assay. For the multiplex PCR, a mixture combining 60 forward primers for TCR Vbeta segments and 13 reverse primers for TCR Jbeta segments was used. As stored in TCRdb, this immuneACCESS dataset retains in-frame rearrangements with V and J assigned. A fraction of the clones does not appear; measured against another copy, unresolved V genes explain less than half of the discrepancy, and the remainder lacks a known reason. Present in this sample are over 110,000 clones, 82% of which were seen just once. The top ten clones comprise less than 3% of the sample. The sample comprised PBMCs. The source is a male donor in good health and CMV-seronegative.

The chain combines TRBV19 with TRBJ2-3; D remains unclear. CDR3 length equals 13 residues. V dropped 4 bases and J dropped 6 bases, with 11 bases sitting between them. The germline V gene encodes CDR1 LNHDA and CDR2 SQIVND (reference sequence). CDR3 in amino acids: CASSTPRPDTQYF. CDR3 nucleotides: TGTGCCAGTAGTACCCCGCGTCCGGATACGCAGTATTTT.

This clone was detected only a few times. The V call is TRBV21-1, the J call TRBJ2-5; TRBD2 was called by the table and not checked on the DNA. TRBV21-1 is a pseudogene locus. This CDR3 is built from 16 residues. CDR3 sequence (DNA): TGTGCCAGCAGCAAAGGATCTAGCGGGAGATTAGAGACCCAGTACTTC. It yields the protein CASSKGSSGRLETQYF.

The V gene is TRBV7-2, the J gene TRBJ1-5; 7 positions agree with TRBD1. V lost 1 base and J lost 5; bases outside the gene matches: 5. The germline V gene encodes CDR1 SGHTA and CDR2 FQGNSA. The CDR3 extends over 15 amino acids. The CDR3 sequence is CASSLVGGNDQPQHF. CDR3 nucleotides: TGTGCCAGCAGCTTAGTAGGGGGCAACGATCAGCCCCAGCATTTT.

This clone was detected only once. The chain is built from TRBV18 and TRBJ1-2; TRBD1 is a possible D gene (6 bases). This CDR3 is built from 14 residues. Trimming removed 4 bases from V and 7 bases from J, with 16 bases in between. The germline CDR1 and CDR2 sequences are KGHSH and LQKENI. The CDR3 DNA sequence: TGTGCCAGCTCACTATCAAACAGGGATTCTGGCTACACCTTC. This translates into CASSLSNRDSGYTF.

The CDR3 sequence: CASMETGTDTQYF. The DNA for the CDR3 is TGTGCCAGCATGGAGACAGGGACAGATACGCAGTATTTT. The chain links TRBV6-5 to TRBJ2-3; 7 positions match TRBD1. Trimming cost V 7 bases and J 3 bases; bases outside gene matches: 4. Germline lookup yields CDR1 MNHEY and CDR2 SVGAGI. This CDR3 is 13 amino acids long.

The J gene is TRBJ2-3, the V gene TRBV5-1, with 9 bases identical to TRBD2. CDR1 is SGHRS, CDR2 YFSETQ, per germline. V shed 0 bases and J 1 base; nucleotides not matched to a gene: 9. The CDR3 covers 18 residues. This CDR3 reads CASSLAGLAGYGTDTQYF. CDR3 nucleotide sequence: TGCGCCAGCAGCTTGGCGGGCCTAGCGGGATACGGCACAGATACGCAGTATTTT.

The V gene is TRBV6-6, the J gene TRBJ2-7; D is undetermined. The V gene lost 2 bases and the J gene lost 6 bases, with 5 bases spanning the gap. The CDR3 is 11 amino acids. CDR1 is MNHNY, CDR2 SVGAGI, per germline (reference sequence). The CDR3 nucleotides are TGTGCCAGCAGTTACGTCGGCGAGCAGTACTTC. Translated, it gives CASSYVGEQYF.

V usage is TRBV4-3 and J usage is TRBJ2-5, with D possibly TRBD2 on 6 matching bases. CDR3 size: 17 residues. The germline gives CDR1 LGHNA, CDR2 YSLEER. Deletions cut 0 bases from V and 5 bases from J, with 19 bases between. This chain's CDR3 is CASSQESRDPRRETQYF. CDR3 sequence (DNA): TGCGCCAGCAGCCAAGAATCGCGGGATCCCCGGAGGGAGACCCAGTACTTC.

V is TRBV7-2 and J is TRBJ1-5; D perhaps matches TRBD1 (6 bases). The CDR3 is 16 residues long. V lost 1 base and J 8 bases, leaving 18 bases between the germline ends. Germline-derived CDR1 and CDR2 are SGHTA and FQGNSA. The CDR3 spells CASSLGGGARTEPQHF. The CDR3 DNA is TGTGCCAGCAGCTTAGGGGGGGGCGCGAGGACGGAGCCCCAGCATTTT.

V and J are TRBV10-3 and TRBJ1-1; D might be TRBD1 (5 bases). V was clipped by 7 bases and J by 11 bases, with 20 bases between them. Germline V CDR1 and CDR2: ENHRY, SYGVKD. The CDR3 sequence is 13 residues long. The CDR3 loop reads CAIKTEAGQTAFF. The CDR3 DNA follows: TGTGCCATCAAAACAGAGGCAGGGCAGACGGCTTTCTTT.

The CDR3 here is CSVSPRLAGNEQFF. Here the CDR3 DNA reads TGCAGCGTTAGCCCCCGACTAGCGGGGAATGAGCAGTTCTTC. The chain carries TRBV29-1 and TRBJ2-1; 11 bases map to TRBD2. The junction had 7 bases not matched to a gene; V was cut back by 5 bases and J by 7 bases. This CDR3 has 14 residues. Germline CDR1 reads SQVTM; CDR2 reads ANQGSEA.

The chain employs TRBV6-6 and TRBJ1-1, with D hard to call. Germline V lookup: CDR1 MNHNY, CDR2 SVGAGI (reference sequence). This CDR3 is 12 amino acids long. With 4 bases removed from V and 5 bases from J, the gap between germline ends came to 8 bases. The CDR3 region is CASSFRRTEAFF. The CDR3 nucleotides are TGTGCCAGCAGTTTTAGGAGAACTGAAGCTTTCTTT.

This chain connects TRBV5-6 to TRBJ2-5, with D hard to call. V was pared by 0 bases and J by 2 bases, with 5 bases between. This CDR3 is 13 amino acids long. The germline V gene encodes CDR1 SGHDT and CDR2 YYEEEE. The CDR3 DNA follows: TGTGCCAGCAGCTTGGGCGGTCAAGAGACCCAGTACTTC. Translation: CASSLGGQETQYF.

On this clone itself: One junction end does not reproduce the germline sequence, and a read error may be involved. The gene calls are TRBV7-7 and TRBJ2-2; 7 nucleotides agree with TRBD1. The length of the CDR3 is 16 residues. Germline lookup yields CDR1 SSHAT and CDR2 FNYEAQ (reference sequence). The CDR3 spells CASRVGQGDYTGELFF. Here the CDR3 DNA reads TGTGCTAGCAGAGTGGGGCAGGGGGATTACACCGGGGAGCTGTTTTTT.

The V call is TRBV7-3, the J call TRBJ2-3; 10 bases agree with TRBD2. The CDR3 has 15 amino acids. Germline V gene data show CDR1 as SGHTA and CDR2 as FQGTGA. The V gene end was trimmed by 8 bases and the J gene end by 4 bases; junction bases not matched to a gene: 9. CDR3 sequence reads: CASGLASGSADTQYF. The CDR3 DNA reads TGTGCCAGCGGTCTGGCTAGCGGGAGTGCAGATACGCAGTATTTT. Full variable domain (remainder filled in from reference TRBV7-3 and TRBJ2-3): GAGVSQTPSNKVTEKGKYVELRCDPISGHTALYWYRQSLGQGPEFLIYFQGTGAADDSGLPNDRFFAVRPEGSVSTLKIQRTERGDSAVYLCASGLASGSADTQYFGPGTRLTVL.

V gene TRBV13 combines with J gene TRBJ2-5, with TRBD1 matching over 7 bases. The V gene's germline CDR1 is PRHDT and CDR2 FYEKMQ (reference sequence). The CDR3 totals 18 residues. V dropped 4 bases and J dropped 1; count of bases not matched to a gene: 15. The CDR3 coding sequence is TGTGCCAGCAGCTACGAAATCCAAACAAACAGGGGCCAAGAGACCCAGTACTTC. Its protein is CASSYEIQTNRGQETQYF.

CDR3 region: CASSEWAGATYEQYF. Here the CDR3 DNA reads TGTGCCAGTTCAGAGTGGGCAGGCGCCACCTACGAGCAGTACTTC. J is TRBJ2-7 and V is TRBV19, with D unclear. The CDR3 runs 15 residues. The V and J ends lost 8 bases and 2 bases respectively, with 19 bases between them. Germline V gives CDR1 LNHDA, CDR2 SQIVND (reference sequence).

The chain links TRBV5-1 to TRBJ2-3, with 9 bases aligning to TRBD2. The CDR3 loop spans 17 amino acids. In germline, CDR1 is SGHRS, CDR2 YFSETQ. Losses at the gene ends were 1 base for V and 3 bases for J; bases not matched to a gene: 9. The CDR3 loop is CASSLSASGTGTDTQYF. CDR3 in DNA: TGCGCCAGCAGCTTGTCTGCTAGCGGGACGGGAACAGATACGCAGTATTTT.

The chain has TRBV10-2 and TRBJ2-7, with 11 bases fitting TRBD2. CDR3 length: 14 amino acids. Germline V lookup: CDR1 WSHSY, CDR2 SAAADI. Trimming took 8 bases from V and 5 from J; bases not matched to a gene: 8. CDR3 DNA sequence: TGCGCCAGCCTTAGCGGGAGGGGGGAGGACGAGCAGTACTTC. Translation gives CASLSGRGEDEQYF.

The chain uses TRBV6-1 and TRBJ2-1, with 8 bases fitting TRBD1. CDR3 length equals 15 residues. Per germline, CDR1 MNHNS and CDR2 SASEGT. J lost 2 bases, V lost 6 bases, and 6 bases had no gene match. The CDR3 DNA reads TGTGCCAGCAGCCATCCAGGGGGCGCCTACAATGAGCAGTTCTTC. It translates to CASSHPGGAYNEQFF.

CDR3 DNA: TGTGCCTGGATCCTGGGGGGGGCTCCAGAGGGGACCCAGTACTTC. This gives the protein CAWILGGAPEGTQYF. This chain uses TRBV30 with TRBJ2-5; maybe TRBD2 (7 bases). The CDR3 spans 15 residues. Trimming left V 4 bases short and J 7 bases short, with 22 bases between. Germline values: CDR1 GTSNPN, CDR2 SVGIG (reference sequence).

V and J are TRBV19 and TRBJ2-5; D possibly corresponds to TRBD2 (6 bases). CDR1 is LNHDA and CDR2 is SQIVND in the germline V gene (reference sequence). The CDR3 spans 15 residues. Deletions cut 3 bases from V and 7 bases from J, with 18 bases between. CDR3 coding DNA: TGTGCCAGTAGTATCCCTAGCGCCGGCTTAGGGACCCAGTACTTC. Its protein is CASSIPSAGLGTQYF. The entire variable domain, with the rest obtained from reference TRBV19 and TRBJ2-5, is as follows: DGGITQSPKYLFRKEGQNVTLSCEQNLNHDAMYWYRQDPGQGLRLIYYSQIVNDFQKGDIAEGYSVSREKKESFPLTVTSAQKNPTAFYLCASSIPSAGLGTQYFGPGTRLLVL.

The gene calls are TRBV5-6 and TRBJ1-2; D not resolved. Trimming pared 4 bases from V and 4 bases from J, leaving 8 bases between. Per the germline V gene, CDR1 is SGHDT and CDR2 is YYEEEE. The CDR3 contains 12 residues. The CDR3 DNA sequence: TGTGCCAGCAGCAGAGAACTCTATGGCTACACCTTC. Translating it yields CASSRELYGYTF.